Each of the 25 T cell receptor beta chains below was sequenced from the same sample in a study of cytomegalovirus exposure and HLA in healthy donors. PCR involved 60 Vbeta and 13 Jbeta primers. TCRdb's copy holds only in-frame clones and misses some; the assay was immunoSEQ multiplex PCR. The sample has approximately 100,000 clones, roughly 9.4% seen once. Sequencing input: PBMCs. These receptors were collected from a man aged 45 to 65 in good health and CMV-seropositive.

The V and J genes are TRBV19 and TRBJ2-7, with TRBD2 matching over 9 bases. There are 15 residues in the CDR3. Germline V CDR1 and CDR2: LNHDA, SQIVND (reference sequence). Germline trimming cut 6 bases from V and 2 bases from J; bases unmatched to any gene: 8. As DNA, the CDR3 is TGTGCCAGTAGCTTATATAGCGGGGGAGCCTACGAGCAGTACTTC. Translated: CASSLYSGGAYEQYF.

In this sample, this clone turned up a few times. The chain carries TRBV10-3 and TRBJ1-3, with D possibly matching TRBD1 (5 bases). The germline gives CDR1 ENHRY, CDR2 SYGVKD. The CDR3 sequence is 15 residues long. V dropped 7 bases and J dropped 0 bases, with 13 bases sitting between them. CDR3: CAIMAQGTSGNTIYF. DNA for the CDR3: TGTGCCATCATGGCCCAGGGAACCTCTGGAAACACCATATATTTT.

This clone was seen a handful of times. The chain combines TRBV5-6 with TRBJ2-5, with TRBD1 matching 9 bases. The junction had 5 bases not matched to a gene; V was cut back by 3 bases and J by 5 bases. Germline V gene sequence: CDR1 SGHDT, CDR2 YYEEEE. The CDR3 has 14 residues. CDR3 sequence reads: CASSSTGGRETQYF. In DNA form, the CDR3 reads TGTGCCAGCAGCTCGACAGGGGGAAGGGAGACCCAGTACTTC.

This clone was detected a few times. V usage is TRBV7-3 and J usage is TRBJ2-5; 8 nucleotides match TRBD2. V shed 4 bases and J 5 bases; nucleotides not matched to a gene: 9. This CDR3 is built from 15 residues. Germline CDR1 reads SGHTA; CDR2 reads FQGTGA. The CDR3 protein is CASSSGPGGVETQYF. CDR3 coding DNA: TGTGCCAGCAGCTCGGGCCCGGGGGGGGTGGAGACCCAGTACTTC.

The gene calls are TRBV6-6 and TRBJ1-1; unclear D gene. Trimming took off 4 bases at V and 4 bases at J, with 13 bases between the two ends. This CDR3 spans 14 amino acids. Germline values: CDR1 MNHNY, CDR2 SVGAGI (reference sequence). CDR3: CASSFEVSSTEAFF. CDR3 sequence (DNA): TGTGCCAGCAGTTTCGAGGTTTCCAGCACTGAAGCTTTCTTT.

This clone was seen more than once but under ten times. V is TRBV4-3 and J is TRBJ2-7; 8 bases match TRBD2. The CDR3 totals 14 residues. Germline assignment: CDR1 LGHNA and CDR2 YSLEER. The V and J ends lost 1 base and 4 bases, in that order; junction bases with no gene match: 3. CDR3 sequence: CASSQVGGGYEQYF. CDR3 sequence (DNA): TGCGCCAGCAGCCAAGTGGGCGGGGGGTACGAGCAGTACTTC.

As for this clone: The same CDR3 can be traced to other DNA sequences in this sample. J is TRBJ2-5 and V is TRBV9; D is unresolved. V lost 0 bases to trimming and J lost 7 bases, with 10 bases between them. CDR1 is SGDLS, CDR2 YYNGEE, per germline. This CDR3 is built from 13 residues. Written as DNA, the CDR3 is TGTGCCAGCAGCGTAGAACCACCGGGGACCCAGTACTTC. Translated: CASSVEPPGTQYF.

A few counts support this clone. The V and J genes are TRBV28 and TRBJ2-7; 8 bases align to TRBD1. The CDR3 spans 14 residues. Germline V gene sequence: CDR1 MDHEN, CDR2 SYDVKM. V was pared by 3 bases and J by 7 bases, with 8 bases of the junction left unmatched. The CDR3 region is CASSLAGGEWEQYF. CDR3 coding DNA: TGTGCCAGCAGTTTGGCAGGGGGCGAATGGGAGCAGTACTTC.

The chain uses TRBV6-5 and TRBJ2-5; the D gene is possibly TRBD1 (6 bases). There are 13 residues in the CDR3. Trimming cost V 7 bases and J 9 bases, with 18 bases left between them. Germline CDR1 and CDR2: MNHEY and SVGAGI. The CDR3 DNA reads as TGTGCCAGCAACCGGCCAGGGGTTGAGGCCCAGTACTTC. This translates into CASNRPGVEAQYF.

This clone came up a few times. The chain links TRBV25-1 to TRBJ2-5, with 8 nucleotides matching TRBD1. The J call may be wrong; the DNA end is better matched by TRBJ2-7. Germline CDR1 reads MGHDK; CDR2 reads SYGVNS. This CDR3 spans 12 amino acids. CDR3 region: CASQGAGYEQYF. CDR3 in DNA: TGTGCCAGTCAGGGGGCCGGGTACGAGCAGTACTTC.

This rearrangement joins TRBV28 to TRBJ2-7; D is undetermined. V was clipped by 5 bases and J by 1 base, with 6 bases between them. The CDR3 loop spans 12 amino acids. Looked up from germline, CDR1 is MDHEN and CDR2 is SYDVKM. CDR3 in amino acids: CASSRTSYEQYF. The CDR3, as DNA: TGTGCCAGCAGTCGAACATCCTACGAGCAGTACTTC.

J is TRBJ2-3 and V is TRBV27; maybe TRBD1 (6 bases). This CDR3 spans 14 amino acids. CDR1 MNHEY and CDR2 SMNVEV come from the germline V gene (reference sequence). Trimming removed 7 bases at V and 4 bases at J, with 15 bases between. CDR3 amino acids: CASTYQGSPDTQYF. CDR3 in DNA: TGTGCCAGCACCTATCAGGGGAGCCCAGATACGCAGTATTTT.

This clone was recorded at least ten times. The chain employs TRBV30 and TRBJ1-1; D gene uncertain. Trimming stripped 5 bases from V and 6 bases from J, with 13 bases between. Germline CDR1 reads GTSNPN; CDR2 reads SVGIG (reference sequence). CDR3 size: 12 residues. The CDR3 loop is CAWDSAAAEAFF. DNA for the CDR3: TGTGCCTGGGACTCGGCCGCAGCTGAAGCTTTCTTT.

The sample holds a few counts of this clone. Within the sample, other DNA sequences also encode this same CDR3. The chain is built from TRBV7-8 and TRBJ2-7; 9 bases line up with TRBD2. CDR1 and CDR2 (germline): SGHVS, FQNEAQ. Trimming took 1 base from V and 3 from J; bases not matched to a gene: 1. The CDR3 runs 14 residues. CDR3 in DNA: TGTGCCAGCAGCTTAGGGACTAGCGACTACGAGCAGTACTTC. This codes for CASSLGTSDYEQYF.

The chain joins TRBV19 to TRBJ1-2, with TRBD1 as a possible D gene (6 bases). Trimming shortened V by 0 bases and J by 4 bases, and 18 bases separated the two germline ends. CDR3 length: 17 amino acids. Per the germline V gene, CDR1 is LNHDA and CDR2 is SQIVND (reference sequence). Here the CDR3 reads CASSIDPPPGGRYGYTF. In DNA, the CDR3 is TGTGCCAGTAGTATAGATCCGCCGCCGGGGGGGCGCTATGGCTACACCTTC.

Comment on this clone: This sample also contains other DNA sequences that code for the same CDR3. The chain couples TRBV27 to TRBJ2-7, with 9 positions matching TRBD2. V trimming: 1 base; J trimming: 5 bases; junction bases outside the gene matches: 6. The CDR3 totals 15 residues. Germline V gene data show CDR1 as MNHEY and CDR2 as SMNVEV (reference sequence). The CDR3 region is CASSLLAGGPHEQYF. CDR3 nucleotide sequence: TGTGCCAGCAGTTTATTGGCGGGAGGGCCCCACGAGCAGTACTTC.

This clone was seen only a few times. V is TRBV18 and J is TRBJ1-2; D possibly corresponds to TRBD1 (5 bases). The CDR3 is 13 amino acids. CDR1 and CDR2 (germline): KGHSH, LQKENI. V shed 8 bases and J shed 2 bases, with 12 bases lying between them. DNA of the CDR3: TGTGCCAGCCGACCGGGGGTAAACTATGGCTACACCTTC. Translating it yields CASRPGVNYGYTF.

The chain couples TRBV11-2 to TRBJ1-3, with a weak D call TRBD1 (5 bases). Germline-derived CDR1 and CDR2 are SGHAT and FQNNGV. CDR3 length equals 16 residues. V was cut by 6 bases and J by 0 bases, with 15 bases left in between. CDR3 protein: CASSMISGLSGNTIYF. In DNA form, the CDR3 reads TGTGCCAGCAGTATGATTTCAGGGCTCTCTGGAAACACCATATATTTT.

This chain uses TRBV6-1 with TRBJ1-6, with a possible D match to TRBD1 (6 bases). Germline assignment: CDR1 MNHNS and CDR2 SASEGT. This CDR3 comprises 13 residues. Trimming cost V 5 bases and J 10 bases, with 12 bases left between them. The CDR3 spells CASSYEGDSPLHF. The CDR3, as DNA: TGTGCCAGCAGTTATGAGGGGGACTCACCCCTCCACTTT.

This chain links TRBV28 with TRBJ1-5, with TRBD1 matching over 9 bases. CDR1 and CDR2 (germline): MDHEN, SYDVKM. After removal of 4 bases from V and 2 bases from J, the junction contained 9 bases not matched to a gene. The CDR3 is 17 residues long. CDR3 loop: CASSYIIQGAGNQPQHF. CDR3 bases: TGTGCCAGCAGTTATATTATACAGGGGGCTGGCAATCAGCCCCAGCATTTT.

The chain has TRBV11-3 and TRBJ2-1; 12 bases fit TRBD2. Germline values: CDR1 SGHNT, CDR2 YENEEA. The CDR3 is made up of 16 amino acids. J lost 9 bases, V lost 5 bases, and 11 bases had no gene match. Here the CDR3 DNA reads TGTGCCAGCAGCACCGGGCTAGCGGGAGGGCCGGTTGAGCAGTTCTTC. Its translation: CASSTGLAGGPVEQFF.

This chain links TRBV27 with TRBJ2-7, with D maybe TRBD2 (6 bases). The length of the CDR3 is 16 residues. Per germline, CDR1 MNHEY and CDR2 SMNVEV (reference sequence). Trimming removed 4 bases from V and 4 bases from J, with 20 bases in between. The CDR3 loop is CASSSGDQERVYEQYF. The CDR3 DNA follows: TGTGCCAGCAGTTCGGGGGACCAGGAACGGGTATACGAGCAGTACTTC.

CDR3 protein: CASSYSVGGQETQYF. The CDR3 DNA reads TGTGCCAGCAGTTACTCGGTAGGGGGCCAGGAGACCCAGTACTTC. J is TRBJ2-5 and V is TRBV6-5; 7 bases align to TRBD1. There are 15 residues in the CDR3. The V segment lost 0 bases and the J segment 5 bases; nucleotides outside the gene matches: 6. Germline CDR1 and CDR2: MNHEY and SVGAGI.

This rearrangement joins TRBV27 to TRBJ1-1, with no clear D. Germline V gene sequence: CDR1 MNHEY, CDR2 SMNVEV (reference sequence). Trimming pared 5 bases from V and 1 base from J, leaving 8 bases between. The CDR3 extends over 13 amino acids. CDR3 region: CASSPNRNTEAFF. CDR3 sequence (DNA): TGTGCCAGCAGTCCCAATAGGAACACTGAAGCTTTCTTT.

The sample holds a few counts of this clone. The chain links TRBV6-5 to TRBJ1-5; D ambiguous. This CDR3 spans 15 amino acids. In germline, CDR1 is MNHEY, CDR2 SVGAGI. Trimming stripped 0 bases from V and 4 bases from J, with 10 bases between. The CDR3 spells CASSYSSRKNQPQHF. CDR3 nucleotide sequence: TGTGCCAGCAGTTACTCGTCCAGGAAGAATCAGCCCCAGCATTTT.